A single TCR beta chain is shown here with its context. Unmatched junction bases numbered 2, after V lost 2 bases and J lost 1 base. The CDR3 runs 15 residues. Germline assignment: CDR1 SGHTA and CDR2 FQGNSA. TCRdb re-derived calls from the RT-PCR reads in MiXCR, one entry per CDR3 protein. The repertoire holds about 540,000 distinct CDR3 sequences, with under 30% as singletons. The record originates from a study of response to subunit inactivated influenza vaccine. The data also belong to a second study, concerning T cells expressing NK-cell markers. That study adds: What made the TCR beta cDNA was 5'RACE template switching with UMIs.

The specimen comprised CD4+ T cells sorted from PBMCs, sampled about 11 days after vaccination. The genes are TRBV7-2 and TRBJ2-3, with 8 bases matching TRBD2. The TCR was taken from a man between 50 and 59 years old who received an inactivated influenza vaccine. DNA for the CDR3: TGTGCCAGCAGCTTACAGCGGGGGCGCACAGATACGCAGTATTTT. This gives the protein CASSLQRGRTDTQYF.